Shown below are 6 T cell receptor beta chains from a single sample sequenced in a study of cytomegalovirus exposure and HLA in healthy donors. The study ran its PCR with 60 Vbeta and 13 Jbeta primers. Sequenced by immunoSEQ multiplex PCR; TCRdb stores in-frame clones only, minus some. The profile covers roughly 150,000 clones, with over 70% appearing a single time and 1.5% to 2% taken by the ten largest. The sequenced sample was PBMCs. These receptors all come from a woman between 40 and 55 years old in good health and CMV-seronegative.

This chain joins TRBV5-1 and TRBJ2-7; perhaps TRBD2 as D (5 bases). The CDR3 length is 14 residues. CDR1 and CDR2 (germline): SGHRS, YFSETQ. Trimming took off 0 bases at V and 2 bases at J, with 9 bases between the two ends. The CDR3 sequence: CASSLGQEAYEQYF. CDR3 coding DNA: TGCGCCAGCAGCTTGGGGCAGGAGGCCTACGAGCAGTACTTC.

This sequence joins TRBV6-1 and TRBJ2-3; 7 nucleotides align to TRBD2. With 3 bases clipped from V and 6 bases from J, the junction kept 15 bases outside the gene matches. Germline V gene lookup returns CDR1 MNHNS and CDR2 SASEGT. The CDR3 loop spans 17 amino acids. The CDR3 reads CASSEYHLRRGGDTQYF. The CDR3 DNA is TGTGCCAGCAGTGAGTACCACCTCCGTCGGGGAGGGGATACGCAGTATTTT.

This chain uses TRBV27 with TRBJ2-5, with D hard to call. This CDR3 region has 13 residues. CDR1 and CDR2 from the germline V gene are MNHEY and SMNVEV (reference sequence). V was trimmed by 2 bases and J by 6 bases, leaving 10 bases between them. Written as DNA, the CDR3 is TGTGCCAGCAGTTTACGCCCCAGTCAGACCCAGTACTTC. Translation: CASSLRPSQTQYF.

V usage is TRBV7-2 and J usage is TRBJ2-7, with 11 bases identical to TRBD2. The germline V gene has CDR1 SGHTA and CDR2 FQGNSA. This CDR3 contains 15 residues. V was clipped by 6 bases and J by 3 bases; unmatched bases: 7. Written as DNA, the CDR3 is TGTGCCAGCAGGCTCCGACTAGCGGGATACTACGAGCAGTACTTC. Translating gives CASRLRLAGYYEQYF.

This chain connects TRBV5-6 to TRBJ2-7, with 9 bases that match TRBD1. Germline assignment: CDR1 SGHDT and CDR2 YYEEEE. This CDR3 is built from 15 residues. V lost 4 bases and J lost 5; bases outside the gene matches: 10. The CDR3 nucleotides read TGTGCCAGCAGCCCCGGGACAGGGTCATCTAACGAGCAGTACTTC. Its protein is CASSPGTGSSNEQYF.

The chain recombines TRBV5-1 with TRBJ2-7; TRBD2 is a possible D gene (6 bases). In germline, CDR1 is SGHRS, CDR2 YFSETQ. This CDR3 has 12 amino acids. The V end lost 4 bases, the J end lost 3 bases, and 8 bases lay between the germline ends. The CDR3 protein is CASSRDFYEQYF. The CDR3 region has the DNA TGCGCCAGCAGCCGGGACTTCTACGAGCAGTACTTC. Complete variable domain (other parts from reference TRBV5-1 and TRBJ2-7): KAGVTQTPRYLIKTRGQQVTLSCSPISGHRSVSWYQQTPGQGLQFLFEYFSETQRNKGNFPGRFSGRQFSNSRSEMNVSTLELGDSALYLCASSRDFYEQYFGPGTRLTVT.